Below are 20 T cell receptor beta chains sequenced from a single sample in a study of CD8 T cell repertoires and HIV-1 epitope variants. The repertoire was sequenced with immunoSEQ multiplex PCR; TCRdb's copy has only in-frame clones and lacks some. The sample includes 5,500 or so clones, under 70% of them seen just once. No antigen is known for these receptors. The sequenced sample was cultured CD8+ T cells derived from PBMCs. All receptors derive from a male donor with HIV.

The V and J genes are TRBV29-1 and TRBJ1-5; the D is unclear. This CDR3 contains 15 residues. Germline lookup yields CDR1 SQVTM and CDR2 ANQGSEA. Trimming pared 4 bases from V and 5 bases from J, leaving 18 bases between. The CDR3 is CSVVGRAGSDQPQHF. The DNA of the CDR3 is TGCAGCGTTGTGGGTCGGGCCGGGTCCGATCAGCCCCAGCATTTT. The full variable domain, its missing parts supplied by reference TRBV29-1 and TRBJ1-5, is SAVISQKPSRDICQRGTSLTIQCQVDSQVTMMFWYRQQPGQSLTLIATANQGSEATYESGFVIDKFPISRPNLTFSTLTVSNMSPEDSSIYLCSVVGRAGSDQPQHFGDGTRLSIL.

The V and J genes are TRBV7-9 and TRBJ2-2, with unresolved D. This CDR3 contains 15 residues. V lost 2 bases, J lost 2 bases, and 9 bases lay in between. Per germline, CDR1 SEHNR and CDR2 FQNEAQ (reference sequence). CDR3: CASSLTDFNTGELFF. As DNA, the CDR3 is TGTGCCAGCAGCTTAACAGATTTCAACACCGGGGAGCTGTTTTTT.

By proportion, this clone is medium-sized. This chain joins TRBV2 and TRBJ2-2; a weak D match, TRBD2 (6 bases). Per germline, CDR1 SNHLY and CDR2 FYNNEI. The CDR3 totals 14 residues. V dropped 6 bases and J dropped 9 bases, with 17 bases sitting between them. CDR3 bases: TGTGCCAGCAGCACCGGGACTGGCTCCTGGGAGCTGTTTTTT. Translated, it gives CASSTGTGSWELFF.

Only one count was recorded for this clone. V is TRBV19 and J is TRBJ2-3; D ambiguous. The germline CDR1 and CDR2 sequences are LNHDA and SQIVND (reference sequence). This CDR3 contains 15 residues. V gave up 2 bases and J gave up 0 bases, with 9 bases separating them. CDR3 residues: CASSIYGPSTDTQYF. The DNA of the CDR3 is TGTGCCAGTAGTATATACGGGCCCAGCACAGATACGCAGTATTTT.

The chain joins TRBV5-8 to TRBJ2-3; possibly TRBD2 for D (6 bases). This CDR3 has 16 residues. V gave up 4 bases and J gave up 3 bases, with 18 bases separating them. The germline gives CDR1 SGHTS, CDR2 YDEGEE. This chain's CDR3 is CASSPTGGKDTDTQYF. The CDR3 nucleotides read TGTGCCAGCAGCCCCACTGGCGGGAAAGATACAGATACGCAGTATTTT. Together with reference TRBV5-8 and TRBJ2-3, the CDR3 gives the full variable domain: EAGVTQSPTHLIKTRGQQATLRCSPISGHTSVYWYQQALGLGLQFLLWYDEGEERNRGNFPPRFSGRQFPNYSSELNVNALELEDSALYLCASSPTGGKDTDTQYFGPGTRLTVL.

This clone came up once. This rearrangement joins TRBV28 to TRBJ2-3; 8 bases agree with TRBD2. Germline V gene lookup returns CDR1 MDHEN and CDR2 SYDVKM. This CDR3 spans 17 amino acids. V gave up 2 bases and J gave up 2 bases; unmatched junction bases: 9. CDR3 nucleotide sequence: TGTGCCAGCAGTTTACTAGCGGGCGCCAGAAACACAGATACGCAGTATTTT. Encoded protein: CASSLLAGARNTDTQYF.

The rearrangement uses TRBV5-4 and TRBJ2-1, with D possibly being TRBD2 (6 bases). The CDR3 runs 13 residues. Germline V CDR1 and CDR2: SGHNT, YYREEE (reference sequence). V was clipped by 0 bases and J by 10 bases, with 11 bases between them. CDR3 nucleotides: TGTGCCAGCAGCTTGGGGGGCGGGGTCGAGCAGTTCTTC. Its protein product is CASSLGGGVEQFF.

V and J are TRBV7-2 and TRBJ2-3, with D unresolved. V lost 1 base, J lost 5 bases, and 4 bases lay in between. Germline assignment: CDR1 SGHTA and CDR2 FQGNSA. The CDR3 totals 12 residues. The CDR3 here is CASSLDLDTQYF. The DNA of the CDR3 is TGTGCCAGCAGCTTAGATCTAGATACGCAGTATTTT.

The V gene is TRBV7-9, the J gene TRBJ2-1, with 7 positions matching TRBD2. Germline V gene lookup returns CDR1 SEHNR and CDR2 FQNEAQ (reference sequence). V shed 5 bases and J 4 bases; nucleotides not matched to a gene: 11. The CDR3 spans 16 residues. The CDR3 protein is CASSPTASGPYNEQFF. The CDR3 DNA reads TGTGCCAGCAGCCCTACCGCTAGCGGCCCTTACAATGAGCAGTTCTTC.

The chain employs TRBV28 and TRBJ2-5; the D gene is possibly TRBD1 (6 bases). CDR1 MDHEN and CDR2 SYDVKM come from the germline V gene. The CDR3 has 13 residues. The V gene lost 4 bases and the J gene lost 2 bases, with 8 bases spanning the gap. The DNA for the CDR3 is TGTGCCAGCAGTTCAGGACAGCAAGAGACCCAGTACTTC. Protein: CASSSGQQETQYF.

The V gene is TRBV19, the J gene TRBJ2-2; possibly TRBD2 for D (6 bases). Germline assignment: CDR1 LNHDA and CDR2 SQIVND (reference sequence). V was shortened by 5 bases and J by 4 bases, with 14 bases between the two germline ends. The CDR3 covers 15 residues. The DNA of the CDR3 is TGTGCCAGTAGTTTGTGGGAGGTTAGCACCGGGGAGCTGTTTTTT. Amino acid sequence: CASSLWEVSTGELFF.

CDR3 sequence: CASSVGGGKNIQYF. CDR3 DNA: TGTGCCAGCAGCGTTGGTGGGGGCAAAAACATTCAGTACTTC. The chain employs TRBV9 and TRBJ2-4; D assignment may be TRBD1 or TRBD2 (5 bases each). CDR3 length: 14 residues. Germline V gene data show CDR1 as SGDLS and CDR2 as YYNGEE. Between the trimmed V and J ends, which lost 2 bases and 3 bases, there was a span of 9 bases.

The V and J genes are TRBV7-2 and TRBJ2-5, with TRBD2 as a possible D gene (5 bases). Germline loops: CDR1 SGHTA, CDR2 FQGNSA. The CDR3 is made up of 15 amino acids. Trimming took 3 bases from V and 1 from J, leaving 12 bases between them. In DNA, the CDR3 is TGTGCCAGCAGCTTTGGCAGCGGCGTCCAAGAGACCCAGTACTTC. It is translated as CASSFGSGVQETQYF. The full variable domain, completed using reference TRBV7-2 and TRBJ2-5, is GAGVSQSPSNKVTEKGKDVELRCDPISGHTALYWYRQSLGQGLEFLIYFQGNSAPDKSGLPSDRFSAERTGGSVSTLTIQRTQQEDSAVYLCASSFGSGVQETQYFGPGTRLLVL.

The DNA for the CDR3 is TGTGCCAGCAGCTTAGGTGGCACTAGCGGGGTCCCAGATACGCAGTATTTT. This sequence encodes CASSLGGTSGVPDTQYF. The chain uses TRBV11-1 and TRBJ2-3; 10 bases line up with TRBD2. The germline V gene has CDR1 SGHAT and CDR2 FQDESV (reference sequence). This CDR3 has 17 amino acids. V was clipped by 1 base and J by 4 bases; unmatched bases: 8.

The V call is TRBV5-1, the J call TRBJ2-7; either TRBD1 or TRBD2 may supply D (6 bases each). The germline V gene encodes CDR1 SGHRS and CDR2 YFSETQ. The germline V and J ends were trimmed by 4 bases and 0 bases, with 14 bases remaining between them. This CDR3 is built from 15 residues. The CDR3 loop is CASSHRRDISYEQYF. CDR3 nucleotide sequence: TGCGCCAGCAGCCACAGGCGGGACATCTCCTACGAGCAGTACTTC. The complete variable domain, with remaining parts taken from reference TRBV5-1 and TRBJ2-7, reads KAGVTQTPRYLIKTRGQQVTLSCSPISGHRSVSWYQQTPGQGLQFLFEYFSETQRNKGNFPGRFSGRQFSNSRSEMNVSTLELGDSALYLCASSHRRDISYEQYFGPGTRLTVT.

This clone was counted between two and nine times. The chain recombines TRBV19 with TRBJ1-2; 9 bases are a match to TRBD1. V shed 3 bases, J shed 8 bases, and the junction held 10 bases outside the gene matches. Germline CDR1 is LNHDA and CDR2 is SQIVND (reference sequence). The CDR3 covers 15 residues. CDR3 DNA: TGTGCCAGTAGTATCAATTTTGGGGACAGGGACGGCTACACCTTC. Its translation is CASSINFGDRDGYTF.

This chain's CDR3 is CASSLAGGGNEQFF. The CDR3 DNA follows: TGTGCCAGCAGTCTAGCGGGGGGAGGCAATGAGCAGTTCTTC. V and J are TRBV27 and TRBJ2-1; 11 nucleotides match TRBD2. The germline gives CDR1 MNHEY, CDR2 SMNVEV (reference sequence). Trimming removed 5 bases from V and 6 bases from J; junction bases left unmatched: 3. CDR3 length: 14 residues.

The chain employs TRBV6-5 and TRBJ1-2; D remains ambiguous. From germline, CDR1 is MNHEY and CDR2 SVGAGI. The CDR3 has 14 amino acids. V dropped 0 bases and J dropped 2 bases, with 7 bases sitting between them. The CDR3: CASSYSPANYGYTF. The CDR3 coding sequence is TGTGCCAGCAGTTACTCCCCAGCAAACTATGGCTACACCTTC.

This clone has just a few counts. This chain links TRBV10-3 with TRBJ1-1; D is possibly TRBD1 (5 bases). From germline, CDR1 is ENHRY and CDR2 SYGVKD. V was pared by 2 bases and J by 8 bases, with 12 bases between. CDR3 size: 13 residues. The CDR3 sequence is CAISEGGTAEAFF. CDR3 nucleotides: TGTGCCATCAGTGAGGGAGGGACCGCCGAAGCTTTCTTT.

This chain uses TRBV5-6 with TRBJ1-2; D remains unclear. Germline assignment: CDR1 SGHDT and CDR2 YYEEEE. This CDR3 has 12 residues. With 4 bases removed from V and 5 bases from J, the gap between germline ends came to 9 bases. In DNA, the CDR3 is TGTGCCAGCAGCGCGGGTACTTATGGCTACACCTTC. Protein product: CASSAGTYGYTF.